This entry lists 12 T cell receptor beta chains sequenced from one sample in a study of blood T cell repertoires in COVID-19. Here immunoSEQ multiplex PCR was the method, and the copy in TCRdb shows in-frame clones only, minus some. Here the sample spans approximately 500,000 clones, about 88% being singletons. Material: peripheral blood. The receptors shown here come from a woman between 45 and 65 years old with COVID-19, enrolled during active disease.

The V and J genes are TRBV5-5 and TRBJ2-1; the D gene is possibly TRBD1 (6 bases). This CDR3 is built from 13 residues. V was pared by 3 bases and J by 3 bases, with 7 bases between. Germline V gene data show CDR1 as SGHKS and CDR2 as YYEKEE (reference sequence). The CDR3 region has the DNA TGTGCCAGCAGCTCGGGACACTACAATGAGCAGTTCTTC. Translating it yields CASSSGHYNEQFF. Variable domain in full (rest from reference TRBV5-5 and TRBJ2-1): DAGVTQSPTHLIKTRGQQVTLRCSPISGHKSVSWYQQVLGQGPQFIFQYYEKEERGRGNFPDRFSARQFPNYSSELNVNALLLGDSALYLCASSSGHYNEQFFGPGTRLTVL.

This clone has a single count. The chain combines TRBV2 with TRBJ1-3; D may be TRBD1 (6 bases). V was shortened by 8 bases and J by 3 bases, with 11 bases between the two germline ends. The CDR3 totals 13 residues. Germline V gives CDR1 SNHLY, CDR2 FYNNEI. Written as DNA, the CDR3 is TGTGCCAGCCTGACAGGCTTTGGAAACACCATATATTTT. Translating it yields CASLTGFGNTIYF.

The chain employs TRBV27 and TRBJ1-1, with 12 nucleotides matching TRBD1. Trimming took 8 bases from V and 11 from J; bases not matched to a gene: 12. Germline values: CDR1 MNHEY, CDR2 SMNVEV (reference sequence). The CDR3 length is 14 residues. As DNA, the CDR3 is TGTGCCAGCGGTGACCGGGACAGGGGGCGGAGGGCTTTCTTT. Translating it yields CASGDRDRGRRAFF.

The chain's CDR3 is CASSLGAPAAGELFF. Here the CDR3 DNA reads TGTGCCAGCAGCTTGGGCGCCCCGGCAGCCGGGGAGCTGTTTTTT. This chain joins TRBV7-6 and TRBJ2-2; D remains unclear. The V end was cut by 3 bases, the J end by 6 bases, with 14 bases between. Germline V gives CDR1 SGHVS, CDR2 FNYEAQ. This CDR3 is 15 amino acids long.

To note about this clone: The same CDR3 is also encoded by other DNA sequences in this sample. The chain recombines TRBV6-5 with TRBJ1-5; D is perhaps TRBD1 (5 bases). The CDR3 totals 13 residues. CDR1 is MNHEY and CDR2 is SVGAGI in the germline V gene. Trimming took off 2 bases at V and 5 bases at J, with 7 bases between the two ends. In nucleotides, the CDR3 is TGTGCCAGCAGTTACGGCAGGGATCAGCCCCAGCATTTT. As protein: CASSYGRDQPQHF.

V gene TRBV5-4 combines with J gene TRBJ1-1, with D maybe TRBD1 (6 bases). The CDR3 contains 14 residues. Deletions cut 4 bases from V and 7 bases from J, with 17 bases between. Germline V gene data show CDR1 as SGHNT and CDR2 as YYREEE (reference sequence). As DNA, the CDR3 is TGTGCCAGCAGCAGCTCCGGGACACCTTTTGAAGCTTTCTTT. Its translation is CASSSSGTPFEAFF.

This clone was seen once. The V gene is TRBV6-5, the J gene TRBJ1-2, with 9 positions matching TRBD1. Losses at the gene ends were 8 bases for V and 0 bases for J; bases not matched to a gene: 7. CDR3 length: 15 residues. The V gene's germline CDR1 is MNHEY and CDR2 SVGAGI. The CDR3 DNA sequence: TGTGCCAGCCTCCGGGACAGGGTCACTAACTATGGCTACACCTTC. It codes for CASLRDRVTNYGYTF.

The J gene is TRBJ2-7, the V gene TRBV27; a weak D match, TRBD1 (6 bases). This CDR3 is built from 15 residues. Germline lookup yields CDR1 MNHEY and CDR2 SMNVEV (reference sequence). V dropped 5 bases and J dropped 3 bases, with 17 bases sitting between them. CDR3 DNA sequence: TGTGCCAGCAGTCCCCAGACAGGTTCCCACTACGAGCAGTACTTC. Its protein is CASSPQTGSHYEQYF.

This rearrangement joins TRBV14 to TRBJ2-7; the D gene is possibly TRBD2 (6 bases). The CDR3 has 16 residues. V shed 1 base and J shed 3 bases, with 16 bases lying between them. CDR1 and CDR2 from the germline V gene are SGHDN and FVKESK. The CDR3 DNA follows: TGTGCCAGCAGCCAAGGCGGCGGGAAGGCCTTCTACGAGCAGTACTTC. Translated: CASSQGGGKAFYEQYF.

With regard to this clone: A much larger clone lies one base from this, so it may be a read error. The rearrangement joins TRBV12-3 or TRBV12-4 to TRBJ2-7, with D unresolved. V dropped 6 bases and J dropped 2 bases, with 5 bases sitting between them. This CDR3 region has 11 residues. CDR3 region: CASSRAYEQYF. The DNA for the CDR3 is TGTGCCAGCAGCCGGGCCTACGAGCAGTACTTC.

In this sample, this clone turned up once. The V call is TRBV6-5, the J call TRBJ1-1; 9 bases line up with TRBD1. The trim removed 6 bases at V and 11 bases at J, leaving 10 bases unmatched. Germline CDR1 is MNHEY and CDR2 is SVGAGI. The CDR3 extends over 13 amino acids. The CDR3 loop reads CASRIGTGLAAFF. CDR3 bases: TGTGCCAGCAGGATAGGGACAGGGCTTGCGGCTTTCTTT.

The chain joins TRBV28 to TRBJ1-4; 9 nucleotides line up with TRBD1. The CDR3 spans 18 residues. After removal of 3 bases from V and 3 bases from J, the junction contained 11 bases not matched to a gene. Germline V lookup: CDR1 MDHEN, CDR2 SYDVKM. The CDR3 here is CASSFGTGTVAPNEKLFF. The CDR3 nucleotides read TGTGCCAGCAGTTTTGGGACAGGGACGGTAGCCCCTAATGAAAAACTGTTTTTT.